One sample yielded the 28 T cell receptor beta chains listed below, sequenced in a study of blood T cell repertoires in COVID-19 (dated by TCRdb to about 2020). Library preparation employed the immunoSEQ multiplex PCR assay. TCRdb took this table from immuneACCESS and kept in-frame rearrangements with V and J called. Such tables lack part of the clones; where checked against another copy, unresolved V genes explain under half of the gap, and the rest is unexplained. The sample table lists some 110,000 clones, approximately 86% of them with a count of one. 6.5% to 8.5% of the sample is in the top ten clones. The specimen was peripheral blood. The origin of the receptors is a human donor in a cohort sampled during active COVID-19.

V and J are TRBV6-4 and TRBJ1-5; no reliable D call. V was cut by 4 bases and J by 1 base, with 5 bases left in between. Germline CDR1 reads MRHNA; CDR2 reads SNTAGT. CDR3 length: 13 residues. The CDR3 DNA reads as TGTGCCAGCAGTGCATCCAGCAATCAGCCCCAGCATTTT. As protein: CASSASSNQPQHF.

V gene TRBV4-1 combines with J gene TRBJ2-1; the match to TRBD2 covers 15 bases. The CDR3 runs to 17 residues. From germline, CDR1 is MGHRA and CDR2 YSYEKL. J was trimmed by 6 bases and V by 2 bases; bases with no gene match: 5. The CDR3 sequence is CASSQPWTSGGANEQFF. The DNA of the CDR3 is TGCGCCAGCAGCCAACCCTGGACTAGCGGGGGGGCCAATGAGCAGTTCTTC.

This sequence joins TRBV6-5 and TRBJ2-5; 11 bases match TRBD2. The CDR3 has 14 residues. Trimming cost V 5 bases and J 3 bases; bases outside gene matches: 2. Germline V CDR1 and CDR2: MNHEY, SVGAGI. CDR3 loop: CASSKLAGEETQYF. The CDR3 bases are TGTGCCAGCAGTAAACTAGCGGGAGAAGAGACCCAGTACTTC.

J is TRBJ1-2 and V is TRBV28, with D possibly matching TRBD1 (5 bases). V lost 4 bases and J 8 bases, leaving 20 bases between the germline ends. The CDR3 length is 15 residues. CDR1 is MDHEN, CDR2 SYDVKM, per germline. CDR3 in amino acids: CASSSGGWGSRGYTF. CDR3 bases: TGTGCCAGCAGTTCGGGGGGTTGGGGGAGTCGCGGCTACACCTTC.

The chain recombines TRBV27 with TRBJ2-5, with TRBD2 as a possible D gene (6 bases). V gave up 8 bases and J gave up 7 bases, with 20 bases separating them. CDR1 and CDR2 (germline): MNHEY, SMNVEV (reference sequence). The CDR3 is 14 residues long. CDR3 DNA sequence: TGTGCCAGCGGCCACGTTGTGGACGGGGGGACCCAGTACTTC. It translates to CASGHVVDGGTQYF.

CDR3 DNA: TGTGCCAGCAGCGCTTTGACGGGGGGCACCACAGATACGCAGTATTTT. Translation: CASSALTGGTTDTQYF. The V and J genes are TRBV7-3 and TRBJ2-3; perhaps TRBD2 as D (7 bases). CDR3 length equals 16 residues. V dropped 5 bases and J dropped 2 bases, with 17 bases sitting between them. Germline loops: CDR1 SGHTA, CDR2 FQGTGA. Based on the CDR3 plus reference TRBV7-3 and TRBJ2-3, the full variable domain is GAGVSQTPSNKVTEKGKYVELRCDPISGHTALYWYRQSLGQGPEFLIYFQGTGAADDSGLPNDRFFAVRPEGSVSTLKIQRTERGDSAVYLCASSALTGGTTDTQYFGPGTRLTVL.

This rearrangement joins TRBV30 to TRBJ2-2; D not certain. This CDR3 has 13 amino acids. Trimming took 2 bases from V and 0 from J, leaving 4 bases between them. CDR1 is GTSNPN and CDR2 is SVGIG in the germline V gene (reference sequence). The CDR3 region has the DNA TGTGCCTGGAGTTACTCGAACACCGGGGAGCTGTTTTTT. This translates into CAWSYSNTGELFF.

The chain combines TRBV5-4 with TRBJ2-5; D may be TRBD2 (6 bases). The V and J ends lost 5 bases and 2 bases respectively, with 16 bases between them. Germline lookup yields CDR1 SGHNT and CDR2 YYREEE (reference sequence). The length of the CDR3 is 15 residues. CDR3 coding DNA: TGTGCCAGCAGTGCGGCGCGGGGAGCTCAAGAGACCCAGTACTTC. Its protein product is CASSAARGAQETQYF.

The chain is built from TRBV7-8 and TRBJ1-5, with 7 bases lining up with TRBD1. Germline V lookup: CDR1 SGHVS, CDR2 FQNEAQ. The CDR3 has 14 amino acids. The V gene end was trimmed by 5 bases and the J gene end by 7 bases; junction bases not matched to a gene: 8. The CDR3: CASSPQGNRQPQHF. The CDR3 DNA follows: TGTGCCAGCAGCCCACAGGGGAATAGGCAGCCCCAGCATTTT.

The V gene is TRBV7-9, the J gene TRBJ2-3; D is possibly TRBD1 (5 bases). Germline loops: CDR1 SEHNR, CDR2 FQNEAQ (reference sequence). The CDR3 is made up of 15 amino acids. V was trimmed by 3 bases and J by 0 bases, leaving 10 bases between them. The CDR3: CASSFRELSTDTQYF. The CDR3 DNA reads TGTGCCAGCAGCTTCAGGGAACTAAGCACAGATACGCAGTATTTT. Based on the CDR3 plus reference TRBV7-9 and TRBJ2-3, the full variable domain is DTGVSQNPRHKITKRGQNVTFRCDPISEHNRLYWYRQTLGQGPEFLTYFQNEAQLEKSRLLSDRFSAERPKGSFSTLEIQRTEQGDSAMYLCASSFRELSTDTQYFGPGTRLTVL.

V is TRBV5-4 and J is TRBJ2-1; 8 positions agree with TRBD2. Per germline, CDR1 SGHNT and CDR2 YYREEE (reference sequence). V shed 0 bases, J shed 7 bases, and the junction held 12 bases outside the gene matches. This CDR3 has 17 amino acids. The CDR3 here is CASSLGSGTPPGNEQFF. In DNA form, the CDR3 reads TGTGCCAGCAGCTTGGGTAGCGGGACTCCCCCTGGGAATGAGCAGTTCTTC.

The rearrangement links TRBV12-3 or TRBV12-4 to TRBJ1-2; the D gene is possibly TRBD1 (5 bases). This CDR3 is 13 amino acids long. With 5 bases removed from V and 4 bases from J, the gap between germline ends came to 11 bases. CDR3 loop: CASSQDTAYGYTF. Here the CDR3 DNA reads TGTGCCAGCAGTCAGGACACTGCCTATGGCTACACCTTC.

In its sample, this clone was seen a few times. This chain uses TRBV7-9 with TRBJ1-6, with TRBD1 identical over 8 bases. Trimming removed 6 bases from V and 7 bases from J; junction bases left unmatched: 8. CDR3 size: 15 residues. Looked up from germline, CDR1 is SEHNR and CDR2 is FQNEAQ (reference sequence). The CDR3 DNA is TGTGCCAGCAGTTTTCCGGGACAGGAAAATTCACCCCTCCACTTT. Residues: CASSFPGQENSPLHF.

The V and J genes are TRBV18 and TRBJ2-1; 14 nucleotides align to TRBD2. This CDR3 has 14 amino acids. Germline assignment: CDR1 KGHSH and CDR2 LQKENI. The junction had 0 bases not matched to a gene; V was cut back by 2 bases and J by 9 bases. The CDR3 DNA is TGTGCCAGCTCACCAGGACTAGCGGGAGGTGAGCAGTTCTTC. Translating it yields CASSPGLAGGEQFF.

Here the CDR3 DNA reads TGCGCCAGCAGCCTCGGGGCGGGGGGGAACGAAAAACTGTTTTTT. Translating it yields CASSLGAGGNEKLFF. The gene calls are TRBV5-1 and TRBJ1-4; D is possibly TRBD1 (5 bases). V was trimmed by 4 bases and J by 8 bases, leaving 18 bases between them. This CDR3 comprises 15 residues. Germline V gene lookup returns CDR1 SGHRS and CDR2 YFSETQ. The whole variable domain, filled in from reference TRBV5-1 and TRBJ1-4, reads KAGVTQTPRYLIKTRGQQVTLSCSPISGHRSVSWYQQTPGQGLQFLFEYFSETQRNKGNFPGRFSGRQFSNSRSEMNVSTLELGDSALYLCASSLGAGGNEKLFFGSGTQLSVL.

In its sample, this clone was seen once. The V gene is TRBV5-1, the J gene TRBJ1-2; D ambiguous. V was trimmed by 4 bases and J by 5 bases, leaving 12 bases between them. This CDR3 contains 13 residues. CDR1 and CDR2 from the germline V gene are SGHRS and YFSETQ. DNA of the CDR3: TGCGCCAGCAGCCCGGGTCCCAGTTATGGCTACACCTTC. This encodes CASSPGPSYGYTF.

This sequence joins TRBV6-5 and TRBJ2-1; D is ambiguous. CDR1 and CDR2 from the germline V gene are MNHEY and SVGAGI. Trimming shortened V by 8 bases and J by 7 bases, and 9 bases separated the two germline ends. This CDR3 is built from 11 residues. In DNA, the CDR3 is TGTGCCAGCGACAAGGTTAATGAGCAGTTCTTC. Amino acid sequence: CASDKVNEQFF.

The chain recombines TRBV2 with TRBJ1-2; no reliable D call. From germline, CDR1 is SNHLY and CDR2 FYNNEI. The CDR3 has 16 amino acids. The ends were cut back, 8 bases at V and 8 bases at J, with 27 bases in the middle. DNA of the CDR3: TGTGCCAGCCGGATTTGGGTGACGGGATCCACCGGGGGCTACACCTTC. It specifies CASRIWVTGSTGGYTF.

The rearrangement links TRBV14 to TRBJ2-7, with a possible D match to TRBD1 (7 bases). Germline lookup yields CDR1 SGHDN and CDR2 FVKESK. The V end was cut by 4 bases, the J end by 2 bases, with 12 bases between. The CDR3 totals 14 residues. CDR3 sequence reads: CASSLQGGPYEQYF. The CDR3 bases are TGTGCCAGCAGCCTCCAGGGGGGACCCTACGAGCAGTACTTC.

The chain is built from TRBV3-1 (or the pseudogene TRBV3-2) and TRBJ1-6; D not certain. This CDR3 comprises 12 residues. With 5 bases removed from V and 6 bases from J, the gap between germline ends came to 5 bases. Per germline, CDR1 LGHDT and CDR2 YNNKEL (reference sequence). CDR3 bases: TGTGCCAGCAGCACGAGTAATTCACCCCTCCACTTT. The encoded protein is CASSTSNSPLHF.

The V and J genes are TRBV3-1 (or the pseudogene TRBV3-2) and TRBJ1-5; 7 bases line up with TRBD1. The V and J ends lost 3 bases and 10 bases, in that order; junction bases with no gene match: 9. Germline V gene lookup returns CDR1 LGHDT and CDR2 YNNKEL (reference sequence). This CDR3 is built from 14 residues. The CDR3: CASSHGDRVYPQHF. The CDR3 region has the DNA TGTGCCAGCAGCCACGGTGACAGGGTCTACCCCCAGCATTTT.

The chain carries TRBV3-1 (or the pseudogene TRBV3-2) and TRBJ1-2; D not resolved. The CDR3 is made up of 15 amino acids. CDR1 LGHDT and CDR2 YNNKEL come from the germline V gene (reference sequence). Trimming cost V 1 base and J 4 bases, with 13 bases left between them. Here the CDR3 reads CASSQAAQQAYGYTF. CDR3 in DNA: TGTGCCAGCAGCCAAGCAGCCCAGCAGGCCTATGGCTACACCTTC.

This chain links TRBV6-5 with TRBJ2-7; a possible D gene is TRBD1 (6 bases). The germline gives CDR1 MNHEY, CDR2 SVGAGI. CDR3 length: 13 amino acids. Trimming took 11 bases from V and 4 from J, leaving 18 bases between them. This CDR3 reads CAGRGPGEYEQYF. The DNA of the CDR3 is TGTGCCGGTAGAGGGCCAGGGGAGTACGAGCAGTACTTC.

V gene TRBV27 combines with J gene TRBJ2-2; D gene uncertain. Germline V gene lookup returns CDR1 MNHEY and CDR2 SMNVEV (reference sequence). This CDR3 region has 13 residues. Trimming took 6 bases from V and 5 from J, leaving 10 bases between them. The CDR3 DNA is TGTGCCAGCAGCCCTTCTCGGACCGGGGAGCTGTTTTTT. Protein: CASSPSRTGELFF.

The chain links TRBV5-1 to TRBJ1-2, with TRBD1 as a possible D gene (5 bases). Trimming pared 4 bases from V and 2 bases from J, leaving 12 bases between. The CDR3 has 14 residues. The V gene's germline CDR1 is SGHRS and CDR2 YFSETQ. The CDR3, as DNA: TGCGCCAGCAGCCCCGGCGGGGGGAACTATGGCTACACCTTC. Protein product: CASSPGGGNYGYTF. The entire variable domain, with the rest obtained from reference TRBV5-1 and TRBJ1-2, is as follows: KAGVTQTPRYLIKTRGQQVTLSCSPISGHRSVSWYQQTPGQGLQFLFEYFSETQRNKGNFPGRFSGRQFSNSRSEMNVSTLELGDSALYLCASSPGGGNYGYTFGSGTRLTVV.

The chain uses TRBV5-4 and TRBJ2-5; D is unresolved. V was pared by 0 bases and J by 5 bases, with 11 bases between. Germline CDR1 and CDR2: SGHNT and YYREEE (reference sequence). The CDR3 is 14 residues long. This CDR3 reads CASSLGTVHETQYF. Here the CDR3 DNA reads TGTGCCAGCAGCTTGGGTACAGTCCATGAGACCCAGTACTTC.

The chain carries TRBV5-1 and TRBJ2-5; TRBD2 matches at 14 bases. Trimming at V came to 2 bases and at J to 5 bases, leaving 11 bases not matched to a gene. Per germline, CDR1 SGHRS and CDR2 YFSETQ. The CDR3 runs 18 residues. CDR3 sequence reads: CASSFGTSGGEVGETQYF. In DNA form, the CDR3 reads TGCGCCAGCAGCTTCGGGACTAGCGGGGGCGAGGTGGGGGAGACCCAGTACTTC.

The gene calls are TRBV7-9 and TRBJ1-3, with TRBD1 as a possible D gene (5 bases). Germline V lookup: CDR1 SEHNR, CDR2 FQNEAQ (reference sequence). The V end was cut by 5 bases, the J end by 3 bases, with 14 bases between. The CDR3 is 15 amino acids. The CDR3 DNA sequence: TGTGCCAGCAGCCTCAGGGTACTTGTTGGAAACACCATATATTTT. This codes for CASSLRVLVGNTIYF.